One and the same sample provided the 22 T cell receptor beta chains below, sequenced in a study of blood T cell repertoires in COVID-19. The repertoire was sequenced with immunoSEQ multiplex PCR; TCRdb's copy has only in-frame clones and lacks some. This table holds about 120,000 clones, 88% found once. The sample was peripheral blood. The receptor set was obtained from a woman aged 45 to 65 with active or convalescent COVID-19.

V gene TRBV3-1 (or the pseudogene TRBV3-2) combines with J gene TRBJ1-3; TRBD1 matches 7 bases. This CDR3 is 14 amino acids long. Germline-derived CDR1 and CDR2 are LGHDT and YNNKEL (reference sequence). Trimming cost V 5 bases and J 4 bases; bases outside gene matches: 5. The CDR3 sequence is CASSITGEGNTIYF. CDR3 nucleotide sequence: TGTGCCAGCAGCATAACAGGGGAAGGAAACACCATATATTTT.

The chain employs TRBV10-3 and TRBJ1-1, with 10 bases identical to TRBD1. Looked up from germline, CDR1 is ENHRY and CDR2 is SYGVKD. The V and J ends lost 6 bases and 5 bases, in that order; junction bases with no gene match: 9. CDR3 length equals 15 residues. The CDR3 here is CAIRTRTGGGTEAFF. CDR3 bases: TGTGCCATCAGAACTCGGACAGGGGGAGGAACTGAAGCTTTCTTT.

The chain recombines TRBV28 with TRBJ1-1; D possibly corresponds to TRBD1 (5 bases). Germline V gives CDR1 MDHEN, CDR2 SYDVKM. The V and J ends lost 6 bases and 1 base respectively, with 9 bases between them. CDR3 length: 13 amino acids. As DNA, the CDR3 is TGTGCCAGCAGGAGAACAGGGAACACTGAAGCTTTCTTT. Translation gives CASRRTGNTEAFF.

The sample holds a few counts of this clone. The rearrangement uses TRBV7-6 and TRBJ1-1; 7 bases match TRBD1. Germline V lookup: CDR1 SGHVS, CDR2 FNYEAQ. The V gene end was trimmed by 5 bases and the J gene end by 1 base; junction bases not matched to a gene: 4. The CDR3 is made up of 14 amino acids. CDR3 in DNA: TGTGCCAGCAGCCTACAGGGGAAGAACACTGAAGCTTTCTTT. Its protein product is CASSLQGKNTEAFF.

The chain combines TRBV30 with TRBJ2-3, with 11 bases fitting TRBD2. The CDR3 has 12 amino acids. Germline V gene lookup returns CDR1 GTSNPN and CDR2 SVGIG (reference sequence). Trimming at V came to 8 bases and at J to 8 bases, leaving 6 bases not matched to a gene. The DNA of the CDR3 is TGTGCCGGGTTCCTAGCGGGAGGTACGCAGTATTTT. It specifies CAGFLAGGTQYF.

The chain joins TRBV12-3 or TRBV12-4 to TRBJ1-2, with D uncertain. The CDR3 consists of 13 residues. Trimming took off 6 bases at V and 7 bases at J, with 15 bases between the two ends. The CDR3 DNA reads TGTGCCAGCAGCCCCCGGAGCTATGGTGGCTACACCTTC. As protein: CASSPRSYGGYTF.

This chain connects TRBV14 to TRBJ2-5, with a possible D match to TRBD2 (5 bases). The CDR3 covers 16 residues. The germline V gene encodes CDR1 SGHDN and CDR2 FVKESK. Trimming removed 0 bases from V and 5 bases from J, with 16 bases in between. DNA for the CDR3: TGTGCCAGCAGCCAAGATGGCGGGCTACGACGGGAGACCCAGTACTTC. This codes for CASSQDGGLRRETQYF.

The CDR3 here is CASSQVGQPNTEAFF. The CDR3 nucleotides read TGTGCCAGCAGCCAAGTGGGACAGCCGAACACTGAAGCTTTCTTT. This chain links TRBV3-1 (or the pseudogene TRBV3-2) with TRBJ1-1; TRBD1 matches at 7 bases. The CDR3 has 15 amino acids. The germline gives CDR1 LGHDT, CDR2 YNNKEL (reference sequence). The ends lost 1 base at V and 1 base at J; junction bases unmatched: 3.

The chain links TRBV19 to TRBJ1-1; D perhaps matches TRBD1 (6 bases). Per germline, CDR1 LNHDA and CDR2 SQIVND (reference sequence). V was cut by 6 bases and J by 4 bases, with 18 bases left in between. The CDR3 length is 15 residues. The CDR3 region is CASSLLQGRVTEAFF. The CDR3 bases are TGTGCCAGTAGCCTATTACAGGGACGTGTCACTGAAGCTTTCTTT.

This sequence joins TRBV5-1 and TRBJ1-6; D is perhaps TRBD1 (5 bases). Germline V gene sequence: CDR1 SGHRS, CDR2 YFSETQ. V shed 4 bases and J shed 6 bases, with 17 bases lying between them. The CDR3 totals 16 residues. The CDR3 bases are TGCGCCAGCAGCCCTGGGGCAGGCCAGGGTAATTCACCCCTCCACTTT. This sequence encodes CASSPGAGQGNSPLHF. The complete variable domain, with remaining parts taken from reference TRBV5-1 and TRBJ1-6, reads KAGVTQTPRYLIKTRGQQVTLSCSPISGHRSVSWYQQTPGQGLQFLFEYFSETQRNKGNFPGRFSGRQFSNSRSEMNVSTLELGDSALYLCASSPGAGQGNSPLHFGNGTRLTVT.

The V gene is TRBV9, the J gene TRBJ2-6; 10 bases match TRBD2. CDR3 length: 21 residues. V shed 1 base and J 4 bases; nucleotides not matched to a gene: 17. Germline V gene data show CDR1 as SGDLS and CDR2 as YYNGEE. The chain's CDR3 is CASSVPLPSGRAELGANVLTF. CDR3 DNA: TGTGCCAGCAGCGTACCTTTACCGAGCGGGAGGGCCGAATTGGGGGCCAACGTCCTGACTTTC.

This clone was seen a handful of times. This chain joins TRBV30 and TRBJ1-1; D possibly corresponds to TRBD1 (6 bases). In germline, CDR1 is GTSNPN, CDR2 SVGIG (reference sequence). V was trimmed by 1 base and J by 4 bases, leaving 13 bases between them. This CDR3 region has 14 residues. The CDR3 DNA sequence: TGTGCCTGGAGTGCGATAACAGGGCTCACTGAAGCTTTCTTT. It specifies CAWSAITGLTEAFF.

This chain joins TRBV18 and TRBJ2-7; D may be TRBD2 (7 bases). V was clipped by 2 bases and J by 2 bases, with 22 bases between them. Germline CDR1 KGHSH, CDR2 LQKENI. CDR3 size: 18 residues. The CDR3 loop reads CASSPTVLRGAGPYEQYF. The CDR3 DNA reads TGTGCCAGCTCACCAACGGTTCTTCGGGGGGCCGGACCCTACGAGCAGTACTTC.

CDR3 loop: CASSLGDRAVAYEQYF. The CDR3 bases are TGTGCCAGCAGTTTGGGGGACAGGGCTGTGGCCTACGAGCAGTACTTC. This chain connects TRBV28 to TRBJ2-7, with 9 bases fitting TRBD1. Per the germline V gene, CDR1 is MDHEN and CDR2 is SYDVKM. V was pared by 3 bases and J by 2 bases, with 8 bases of the junction left unmatched. The CDR3 has 16 residues.

In DNA form, the CDR3 reads TGCAGTGCCCCCCTTCTCGGTGAAGCTTTCTTT. As protein: CSAPLLGEAFF. The chain carries TRBV20-1 and TRBJ1-1; no clear D gene. The V gene's germline CDR1 is DFQATT and CDR2 SNEGSKA (reference sequence). The V end lost 6 bases, the J end lost 7 bases, and 12 bases lay between the germline ends. The CDR3 loop spans 11 amino acids.

V usage is TRBV15 and J usage is TRBJ2-3; no reliable D call. The CDR3 is 14 residues long. Trimming shortened V by 2 bases and J by 4 bases, and 10 bases separated the two germline ends. Per the germline V gene, CDR1 is LNHNV and CDR2 is YYDKDF (reference sequence). In DNA form, the CDR3 reads TGTGCCACCAGCAGACTGGTGGGCCCAGATACGCAGTATTTT. This codes for CATSRLVGPDTQYF.

The chain combines TRBV3-1 (or the pseudogene TRBV3-2) with TRBJ2-7; 8 nucleotides line up with TRBD2. CDR3 length: 12 amino acids. J gave up 6 bases and V 6 bases, and 4 bases lay outside the gene matches. Germline assignment: CDR1 LGHDT and CDR2 YNNKEL (reference sequence). The CDR3 spells CASRSTSGEQYF. CDR3 DNA: TGTGCCAGCAGATCCACTAGCGGCGAGCAGTACTTC.

V usage is TRBV30 and J usage is TRBJ1-5; no definite D call. Trimming pared 0 bases from V and 5 bases from J, leaving 20 bases between. Germline CDR1 GTSNPN, CDR2 SVGIG (reference sequence). The CDR3 has 17 residues. CDR3 nucleotides: TGTGCCTGGAGTGTAGGCCTGTCCACCGGAGGTGATCAGCCCCAGCATTTT. Residues: CAWSVGLSTGGDQPQHF.

The chain has TRBV10-3 and TRBJ2-2, with 8 bases that match TRBD1. With V trimmed by 6 bases and J by 5 bases, 14 bases remained unmatched. This CDR3 region has 17 residues. Per germline, CDR1 ENHRY and CDR2 SYGVKD. The CDR3 region has the DNA TGTGCCATCAGGGCGATGGAGGCCAGGGGGCCGACCGGGGAGCTGTTTTTT. This gives the protein CAIRAMEARGPTGELFF.

This clone was counted once. The chain is built from TRBV10-3 and TRBJ2-2; 7 bases are a match to TRBD2. The CDR3 has 15 residues. J was trimmed by 7 bases and V by 10 bases; bases with no gene match: 15. The germline gives CDR1 ENHRY, CDR2 SYGVKD. DNA for the CDR3: TGTGCCACCCGGGCCGCGGGAGAGGGTGTCGGGGAGCTGTTTTTT. Encoded protein: CATRAAGEGVGELFF.

As for this clone: This sample includes further DNA sequences coding for the same CDR3. This chain links TRBV9 with TRBJ2-5; weak D call: TRBD1 (5 bases). Germline-derived CDR1 and CDR2 are SGDLS and YYNGEE. V lost 0 bases and J lost 4, with 13 bases in between. This CDR3 contains 15 residues. As DNA, the CDR3 is TGTGCCAGCAGCGTAGATTCAGGGCGTGGAGAGACCCAGTACTTC. Amino acids: CASSVDSGRGETQYF.

J is TRBJ2-7 and V is TRBV18; D is possibly TRBD1 (6 bases). Per germline, CDR1 KGHSH and CDR2 LQKENI. V was pared by 1 base and J by 5 bases, with 9 bases between. This CDR3 comprises 13 residues. The CDR3 bases are TGTGCCAGCTCACCACAGGGGGTCAACGAGCAGTACTTC. Translation gives CASSPQGVNEQYF.